Detailed here is one T cell receptor (beta chain). Its specific antigen is unknown. Per-nucleotide qualities are absent, and no much larger clonotype sits a single base away. The germline V gene gives CDR1 as SGHRS and CDR2 as YFSETQ. V is pared back by 0 bases and J by 2 bases, with 14 bases lying between the germline termini. Taken from cysteine to phenylalanine, the CDR3 has 16 residues. Only the CDR3 portion is preserved as DNA: 48 bases, with reading frame beginning at the first base. The data were taken from a study of blood T cell repertoires in COVID-19 (dated by TCRdb to about 2020). For context, the study as a whole: The collaborator samples originated in the United States, Italy and Spain and spanned the acute and convalescent phases of COVID-19. A freely available public database, intended as a resource for researchers studying the immune response to SARS-CoV-2, is where the repertoires were released. Samples were obtained from the ongoing ImmuneRACE study (first 160 participants) and from about 1,300 subjects provided by 6 global collaborators. Sample metadata almost always included a de-identified subject ID, COVID-19 status, age in years and sex. The dataset comprised deeply sampled blood TCRbeta repertoires from subjects exposed to, actively infected with, or recovered from COVID-19. The prospective study material was composed of cDNA or gDNA derived from T cells, B-cell-depleted T cells, or PBMCs. Where HLA class I and class II types were available, the types were taken from metadata supplied by the sample provider, not from assay-based typing. Overall study outcomes, separate from this receptor: How much clinical and demographic metadata was included differed by source and by participant, and the metadata was provided uncurated.

The immunoSEQ Assay, a bias-controlled multiplex PCR, was used to amplify TCRbeta CDR3 regions from genomic DNA. Per the original workflow: Nucleated cell counts per sample were estimated from amplification of reference gene primers within the assay. To quantify the absolute abundance of each unique TCRbeta CDR3 rearrangement, sequence reads were collapsed and filtered. For each sample, productive Simpson clonality was calculated as the square root of Simpson's diversity index over productive rearrangements. The clones in this table, taken by TCRdb from immuneACCESS, are in-frame only. Not every clone is retained; where verified, under half of the shortfall comes from an unresolved V gene, and the cause of the rest is unknown. The V and J calls and clone size were taken over from that table, and D and trimming were inferred from the DNA. A total of hundreds of thousands of clones appear in this sample, approximately 89% of them only once. Roughly 3.5% of the sample rests with the top ten.

Another Seattle source contributed samples from volunteer blood donors who had recovered from COVID-19. Collaborating institutions collected whole blood in K2EDTA tubes following their own protocols. For TCRbeta analysis, collaborators shipped samples as frozen whole blood, isolated PBMCs, or DNA extracted from either of those sample types. The receptor chain draws on TRBV5-1 and TRBJ1-2, and possibly TRBD1, on 6 matching bases. The receptor comes from a woman aged 18-29 years who had recovered from COVID-19. The sequencing sample was made of peripheral blood. At the DNA level, the sequence is TGCGCCAGCAGCTTGGCCAGTTGGCAGGGGAACTATGGCTACACCTTC. This translates into CASSLASWQGNYGYTF.